Listed here is a single T cell receptor beta chain. The data were obtained in a study of T cell changes during pregnancy in multiple sclerosis. Germline CDR1 reads SNHLY; CDR2 reads FYNNEI. The CDR3 sequence is 13 residues long. V gave up 8 bases and J gave up 2 bases; unmatched junction bases: 5. Produced via immunoSEQ multiplex PCR; TCRdb's table is partial and in-frame only. The profile shows 35,000 or so clones, 93% of them singletons. This material consisted of CD4+ T cells from peripheral blood mononuclear cells, taken in the first trimester of pregnancy. This receptor was identified in a female donor with multiple sclerosis, enrolled in a pregnancy study. The rearrangement joins TRBV2 to TRBJ2-7; 8 positions agree with TRBD1. The CDR3 nucleotides read TGTGCCAGCGGACGGACAGGGCCCTACGAGCAGTACTTC. It translates to CASGRTGPYEQYF. Filled out from reference TRBV2 and TRBJ2-7, the complete variable domain reads EPEVTQTPSHQVTQMGQEVILRCVPISNHLYFYWYRQILGQKVEFLVSFYNNEISEKSEIFDDQFSVERPDGSNFTLKIRSTKLEDSAMYFCASGRTGPYEQYFGPGTRLTVT.